The rows below give T cell receptor beta chains drawn from one sample of a study of CD8 T cells in Susac syndrome. A single record per CDR3 protein comes from TCRdb applying MiXCR to the immunoSEQ multiplex PCR reads. This table holds roughly 120,000 distinct CDR3 sequences, less than 95% found once. The sequenced sample consisted of CD4+ T cells from PBMCs. The receptors derive from a human donor in good health. Both conserved end residues are trimmed from each CDR3. The D gene is left open where the match is weak.

j_gene: TRBJ1-1; v_gene: TRBV9; len: 16; d_gene: TRBD1; CDR3aa: ASSSTPGQGHLRTEAF
j_gene: TRBJ2-5; v_gene: TRBV7-2; len: 15; d_gene: TRBD2; CDR3aa: ASSSTPTSGKRETQY
j_gene: TRBJ1-2; v_gene: TRBV24-1; len: 14; d_gene: TRBD1; CDR3aa: ATSDRPTGRAYGYT
j_gene: TRBJ2-5; v_gene: TRBV5-4; len: 11; d_gene: NA; CDR3aa: ASSSQWEETQY
j_gene: TRBJ2-5; v_gene: TRBV25-1; len: 13; d_gene: NA; CDR3aa: ASTPPGGLKETQY
j_gene: TRBJ2-4; v_gene: TRBV29-1; len: 12; d_gene: NA; CDR3aa: SVERILAKNIQY
j_gene: TRBJ2-3; v_gene: TRBV9; len: 14; d_gene: TRBD2; CDR3aa: ASSAGIAGSTDTQY
j_gene: TRBJ2-1; v_gene: TRBV20-1; len: 13; d_gene: TRBD2; CDR3aa: SAVGTGGSYNEQF
j_gene: TRBJ1-3; v_gene: TRBV20-1; len: 15; d_gene: NA; CDR3aa: SARRPEGGRSGNTIY
j_gene: TRBJ2-1; v_gene: TRBV9; len: 14; d_gene: NA; CDR3aa: ASSVAWGSGEGEQF
j_gene: TRBJ2-7; v_gene: TRBV6-5; len: 11; d_gene: NA; CDR3aa: ASTGVSPYEQY
j_gene: TRBJ2-1; v_gene: TRBV7-2; len: 14; d_gene: TRBD2; CDR3aa: ASSIRTSGTSNEQF
j_gene: TRBJ2-5; v_gene: TRBV11-1; len: 18; d_gene: TRBD2; CDR3aa: ASSLSPGLAGDSREWAQY
j_gene: TRBJ2-6; v_gene: TRBV2; len: 12; d_gene: NA; CDR3aa: ASREGTGANVLT
j_gene: TRBJ2-3; v_gene: TRBV11-1; len: 21; d_gene: TRBD2; CDR3aa: ASSPRTSGGARGLGGYTDTQY
j_gene: TRBJ1-5; v_gene: TRBV30; len: 11; d_gene: NA; CDR3aa: ACNRGDNQPQH
j_gene: TRBJ2-7; v_gene: TRBV11-2; len: 14; d_gene: TRBD2; CDR3aa: ASSLGLAGAHDEQY
j_gene: TRBJ1-1; v_gene: TRBV29-1; len: 9; d_gene: NA; CDR3aa: SVVQVAEAF
j_gene: TRBJ2-1; v_gene: TRBV25-1; len: 15; d_gene: TRBD2; CDR3aa: ASSEGGASGAYNEQF
j_gene: TRBJ1-5; v_gene: TRBV19; len: 13; d_gene: TRBD1; CDR3aa: ASRRTGGSNQPQH
j_gene: TRBJ1-1; v_gene: TRBV3-1; len: 14; d_gene: TRBD1; CDR3aa: ASSQLGGQGGTEAF
j_gene: TRBJ1-2; v_gene: TRBV20-1; len: 11; d_gene: NA; CDR3aa: SARNSANYGYT
j_gene: TRBJ2-7; v_gene: TRBV4-1; len: 16; d_gene: TRBD2; CDR3aa: ASSQDVEVVGGRYEQY
j_gene: TRBJ1-2; v_gene: TRBV25-1; len: 11; d_gene: NA; CDR3aa: ASSATTGRGYT
j_gene: TRBJ2-7; v_gene: TRBV6-2/TRBV6-3; len: 13; d_gene: TRBD2; CDR3aa: ASSYSAGVRDEQY
j_gene: TRBJ2-2; v_gene: TRBV5-4; len: 13; d_gene: TRBD2; CDR3aa: ASSLGAGDTGELF
j_gene: TRBJ1-1; v_gene: TRBV9; len: 12; d_gene: NA; CDR3aa: ASSVVTENTEAF
j_gene: TRBJ2-3; v_gene: TRBV7-8; len: 12; d_gene: TRBD2; CDR3aa: ATKGGSYADTQY
j_gene: TRBJ2-6; v_gene: TRBV13; len: 16; d_gene: NA; CDR3aa: ASSLSAGAGSGANVLT
j_gene: TRBJ1-1; v_gene: TRBV12-3/TRBV12-4; len: 12; d_gene: NA; CDR3aa: ASSSGGGYTEAF
j_gene: TRBJ1-5; v_gene: TRBV30; len: 10; d_gene: NA; CDR3aa: AWGSGNQPQH
j_gene: TRBJ1-6; v_gene: TRBV27; len: 12; d_gene: NA; CDR3aa: ASSLSYGNSPLH
j_gene: TRBJ1-2; v_gene: TRBV7-9; len: 14; d_gene: TRBD1; CDR3aa: ASSTMTGAGLYGYT
j_gene: TRBJ2-1; v_gene: TRBV5-1; len: 12; d_gene: NA; CDR3aa: ASSLGDEYNEQF
j_gene: TRBJ2-7; v_gene: TRBV10-2; len: 12; d_gene: NA; CDR3aa: ASSRGAFSYEQY
j_gene: TRBJ2-3; v_gene: TRBV29-1; len: 14; d_gene: TRBD2; CDR3aa: SVPGLAAASTDTQY
j_gene: TRBJ2-1; v_gene: TRBV6-5; len: 10; d_gene: NA; CDR3aa: ASSYGGSEQF
j_gene: TRBJ2-5; v_gene: TRBV20-1; len: 10; d_gene: NA; CDR3aa: SAGRESETQY
j_gene: TRBJ2-7; v_gene: TRBV7-2; len: 13; d_gene: NA; CDR3aa: ASSPTFGLNYEQY
j_gene: TRBJ1-2; v_gene: TRBV12-3/TRBV12-4; len: 11; d_gene: NA; CDR3aa: ASASEGTNGYT
j_gene: TRBJ2-3; v_gene: TRBV5-1; len: 15; d_gene: TRBD1; CDR3aa: ASSTDRGPISTDTQY
j_gene: TRBJ2-2; v_gene: TRBV4-2; len: 14; d_gene: TRBD2; CDR3aa: ASSQGLAGATGELF
j_gene: TRBJ2-2; v_gene: TRBV7-9; len: 16; d_gene: NA; CDR3aa: ASSFEWGGSGHTGELF
j_gene: TRBJ1-2; v_gene: TRBV20-1; len: 13; d_gene: TRBD1; CDR3aa: SAGPGQGPNYGYT
j_gene: TRBJ2-2; v_gene: TRBV7-9; len: 13; d_gene: NA; CDR3aa: ASSHGRTDTGELF
j_gene: TRBJ2-7; v_gene: TRBV12-3/TRBV12-4; len: 10; d_gene: NA; CDR3aa: ASSLPPYEQY
j_gene: TRBJ2-2; v_gene: TRBV20-1; len: 13; d_gene: NA; CDR3aa: SASAGPSNTGELF
j_gene: TRBJ1-2; v_gene: TRBV7-2; len: 10; d_gene: NA; CDR3aa: ASSLAEYGYT
j_gene: TRBJ1-6; v_gene: TRBV7-2; len: 13; d_gene: TRBD1; CDR3aa: ASSGPDRGLSPLH
j_gene: TRBJ1-2; v_gene: TRBV15; len: 12; d_gene: NA; CDR3aa: ATRGAGENYGYT
j_gene: TRBJ2-5; v_gene: TRBV28; len: 10; d_gene: NA; CDR3aa: ASGPDRETQY
j_gene: TRBJ1-2; v_gene: TRBV29-1; len: 10; d_gene: TRBD1; CDR3aa: SVAGQGDGYT
j_gene: TRBJ1-6; v_gene: TRBV7-2; len: 13; d_gene: NA; CDR3aa: ASSSTEISVSPLH
j_gene: TRBJ2-1; v_gene: TRBV19; len: 12; d_gene: NA; CDR3aa: ASSPHTRSDEQF
j_gene: TRBJ2-7; v_gene: TRBV7-2; len: 11; d_gene: NA; CDR3aa: ASGPGGRHEQY
j_gene: TRBJ2-5; v_gene: TRBV7-2; len: 12; d_gene: TRBD1; CDR3aa: ASSLTGGAETQY
j_gene: TRBJ2-6; v_gene: TRBV12-3/TRBV12-4; len: 15; d_gene: NA; CDR3aa: ASSLFAGLSGANVLT
j_gene: TRBJ2-3; v_gene: TRBV30; len: 11; d_gene: NA; CDR3aa: AWSVVEGYTQY